The 30 T cell receptor beta chains presented below share a single source sample, sequenced in a study of shared T cell receptors in the human thymus. Assay used: immunoSEQ multiplex PCR; TCRdb lists only in-frame clones, some missing. This sample carries 540,000 or so clones, 70% to 80% of them seen once, and the ten largest clones take around 0.012%. The data also belong to a second study, concerning human thymus T cells.

Sequencing input: thymocytes. The receptors shown here come from a boy younger than two with a congenital heart defect.

J is TRBJ2-7 and V is TRBV7-9; D perhaps matches TRBD1 (6 bases). Germline V gene lookup returns CDR1 SEHNR and CDR2 FQNEAQ (reference sequence). The ends were cut back, 4 bases at V and 7 bases at J, with 14 bases in the middle. This CDR3 has 13 amino acids. CDR3 residues: CASSYHRAGEQYF. In nucleotides, the CDR3 is TGTGCCAGCAGCTACCACAGGGCCGGGGAGCAGTACTTC.

The chain employs TRBV11-2 and TRBJ2-1; 7 bases map to TRBD2. V was clipped by 10 bases and J by 7 bases; unmatched bases: 10. The CDR3 covers 13 residues. Germline loops: CDR1 SGHAT, CDR2 FQNNGV. The CDR3 sequence: CATGRGGPNEQFF. The CDR3 DNA reads TGTGCCACGGGGAGGGGAGGGCCGAATGAGCAGTTCTTC.

This chain joins TRBV9 and TRBJ2-7, with D possibly being TRBD1 (5 bases). The CDR3 length is 15 residues. Trimming cost V 0 bases and J 0 bases, with 10 bases left between them. The germline CDR1 and CDR2 sequences are SGDLS and YYNGEE. CDR3 sequence (DNA): TGTGCCAGCAGCGTAGTTGGGGCTAGCTCCTACGAGCAGTACTTC. It yields the protein CASSVVGASSYEQYF. Complete variable domain (other parts from reference TRBV9 and TRBJ2-7): DSGVTQTPKHLITATGQRVTLRCSPRSGDLSVYWYQQSLDQGLQFLIQYYNGEERAKGNILERFSAQQFPDLHSELNLSSLELGDSALYFCASSVVGASSYEQYFGPGTRLTVT.

The rearrangement uses TRBV14 and TRBJ2-3; maybe TRBD2 (6 bases). There are 16 residues in the CDR3. Trimming stripped 0 bases from V and 4 bases from J, with 14 bases between. Germline assignment: CDR1 SGHDN and CDR2 FVKESK. The CDR3 region is CASSQDREAGADTQYF. DNA of the CDR3: TGTGCCAGCAGCCAAGATCGAGAAGCGGGCGCAGATACGCAGTATTTT.

The rearrangement links TRBV18 to TRBJ2-6; 7 bases map to TRBD1. Germline V gene sequence: CDR1 KGHSH, CDR2 LQKENI. The ends lost 1 base at V and 4 bases at J; junction bases unmatched: 13. The CDR3 length is 19 residues. The CDR3 sequence is CASSPQVSGGLSGANVLTF. Written as DNA, the CDR3 is TGTGCCAGCTCACCACAAGTATCAGGGGGTCTCTCCGGGGCCAACGTCCTGACTTTC.

This clone occurred once. The gene calls are TRBV6-1 and TRBJ2-3; 7 bases agree with TRBD2. The junction had 6 bases not matched to a gene; V was cut back by 6 bases and J by 3 bases. The germline gives CDR1 MNHNS, CDR2 SASEGT. The CDR3 has 14 residues. The CDR3 DNA reads TGTGCCAGCAGGGCTAGCGGAGGGACAGATACGCAGTATTTT. Translating gives CASRASGGTDTQYF.

V usage is TRBV5-1 and J usage is TRBJ2-5; a weak D match, TRBD2 (5 bases). Germline-derived CDR1 and CDR2 are SGHRS and YFSETQ. The length of the CDR3 is 12 residues. V lost 7 bases and J 4 bases, leaving 11 bases between the germline ends. The CDR3 sequence: CASRNGGETQYF. The CDR3 region has the DNA TGCGCCAGCCGAAACGGAGGAGAGACCCAGTACTTC.

The rearrangement joins TRBV19 to TRBJ1-5; D may be TRBD1 (6 bases). The V gene lost 6 bases and the J gene lost 1 base, with 7 bases spanning the gap. CDR1 is LNHDA and CDR2 is SQIVND in the germline V gene (reference sequence). The CDR3 has 13 amino acids. CDR3 region: CASRQGSNQPQHF. The CDR3 DNA is TGTGCCAGTAGGCAGGGGAGCAATCAGCCCCAGCATTTT.

This rearrangement joins TRBV28 to TRBJ2-1; no firm D call. CDR3 length equals 13 residues. The V end lost 6 bases, the J end lost 8 bases, and 14 bases lay between the germline ends. The V gene's germline CDR1 is MDHEN and CDR2 SYDVKM. For the CDR3, the DNA is TGTGCCAGCAGACCTTCTAGTTACCATGAGCAGTTCTTC. Residues: CASRPSSYHEQFF.

This clone was counted a few times. V gene TRBV19 combines with J gene TRBJ2-7; 7 nucleotides line up with TRBD1. The CDR3 has 15 residues. J gave up 5 bases and V 4 bases, and 11 bases lay outside the gene matches. CDR1 is LNHDA, CDR2 SQIVND, per germline (reference sequence). As DNA, the CDR3 is TGTGCCAGTAGTAGCACAATCCGACAGGGCCACGAGCAGTACTTC. It codes for CASSSTIRQGHEQYF.

The chain recombines TRBV27 with TRBJ2-5; D might be TRBD1 (5 bases). The CDR3 contains 13 residues. The V and J ends lost 8 bases and 5 bases respectively, with 15 bases between them. Germline loops: CDR1 MNHEY, CDR2 SMNVEV (reference sequence). DNA of the CDR3: TGTGCCAGCCGCCTTGTGGCAGGGGAGACCCAGTACTTC. Translating it yields CASRLVAGETQYF.

The CDR3, as DNA: TGTGCCAGCAGTTTGAACAGGGGAGTCACTGAAGCTTTCTTT. Amino acids: CASSLNRGVTEAFF. The rearrangement joins TRBV28 to TRBJ1-1; 7 bases agree with TRBD1. The CDR3 length is 14 residues. Germline-derived CDR1 and CDR2 are MDHEN and SYDVKM. V lost 3 bases, J lost 4 bases, and 5 bases stayed unmatched.

V and J are TRBV4-3 and TRBJ1-2; D is possibly TRBD1 (5 bases). There are 20 residues in the CDR3. Germline V gives CDR1 LGHNA, CDR2 YSLEER. Deletions cut 1 base from V and 0 bases from J, with 24 bases between. The CDR3, as DNA: TGCGCCAGCAGCCAAGCGATGGAGTCCTCAGGAACAGGCCCTAACTATGGCTACACCTTC. Translation gives CASSQAMESSGTGPNYGYTF.

The V and J genes are TRBV4-3 and TRBJ2-2; D possibly corresponds to TRBD2 (6 bases). The V end was cut by 1 base, the J end by 4 bases, with 16 bases between. Per germline, CDR1 LGHNA and CDR2 YSLEER. The CDR3 consists of 17 residues. The DNA of the CDR3 is TGCGCCAGCAGCCAAGGGTTCCCGGGAGTCCGCACCGGGGAGCTGTTTTTT. It is translated as CASSQGFPGVRTGELFF.

This clone was found a few times. The CDR3 coding sequence is TGCAGCGTTGAAGGCGGTGGAAGGGGGGGGAACACTGAAGCTTTCTTT. Translated: CSVEGGGRGGNTEAFF. This rearrangement joins TRBV29-1 to TRBJ1-1, with D possibly TRBD1 on 6 matching bases. The CDR3 is 16 amino acids. The germline V gene encodes CDR1 SQVTM and CDR2 ANQGSEA. The V end was cut by 1 base, the J end by 1 base, with 16 bases between.

This chain links TRBV5-1 with TRBJ2-1; 9 bases map to TRBD1. Germline V gene lookup returns CDR1 SGHRS and CDR2 YFSETQ. CDR3 length: 20 amino acids. The V segment lost 4 bases and the J segment 9 bases; nucleotides outside the gene matches: 26. DNA of the CDR3: TGCGCCAGCAGCCACTCCGGGACAGGGTCCATATACTCGGATCCGGGTGAGCAGTTCTTC. This codes for CASSHSGTGSIYSDPGEQFF.

CDR3 in amino acids: CASSIVARPPARETQYF. In DNA, the CDR3 is TGTGCCAGTAGTATAGTGGCCAGACCCCCCGCGAGGGAGACCCAGTACTTC. J is TRBJ2-5 and V is TRBV19; no reliable D call. Between the trimmed V and J ends, which lost 1 base and 5 bases, there was a span of 20 bases. The CDR3 length is 17 residues. CDR1 LNHDA and CDR2 SQIVND come from the germline V gene (reference sequence). The whole variable domain, remainder taken from reference TRBV19 and TRBJ2-5, is DGGITQSPKYLFRKEGQNVTLSCEQNLNHDAMYWYRQDPGQGLRLIYYSQIVNDFQKGDIAEGYSVSREKKESFPLTVTSAQKNPTAFYLCASSIVARPPARETQYFGPGTRLLVL.

The chain links TRBV5-4 to TRBJ2-7; TRBD2 might be the D (6 bases). CDR3 length: 14 residues. Germline V gene sequence: CDR1 SGHNT, CDR2 YYREEE (reference sequence). Trimming removed 2 bases from V and 4 bases from J, with 13 bases in between. CDR3 DNA: TGTGCCAGCAGCTTAGGGACTCCGCCTTACGAGCAGTACTTC. Its translation is CASSLGTPPYEQYF.

The chain uses TRBV18 and TRBJ2-7, with 8 bases fitting TRBD1. With 0 bases clipped from V and 3 bases from J, the junction kept 4 bases outside the gene matches. This CDR3 spans 15 amino acids. Germline assignment: CDR1 KGHSH and CDR2 LQKENI. This CDR3 reads CASSPPGTGCYEQYF. CDR3 sequence (DNA): TGTGCCAGCTCACCACCCGGGACAGGTTGCTACGAGCAGTACTTC.

This chain joins TRBV5-4 and TRBJ1-1, with 12 nucleotides matching TRBD1. The trim removed 1 base at V and 5 bases at J, leaving 12 bases unmatched. Germline-derived CDR1 and CDR2 are SGHNT and YYREEE (reference sequence). The CDR3 has 18 residues. The CDR3 region has the DNA TGTGCCAGCAGCTTGTTCCGGGACAGGGGGCGCGTGGGGACTGAAGCTTTCTTT. Protein: CASSLFRDRGRVGTEAFF.

The chain combines TRBV7-6 with TRBJ2-3; 13 bases are a match to TRBD2. V lost 0 bases, J lost 6 bases, and 6 bases stayed unmatched. This CDR3 region has 17 residues. Germline V CDR1 and CDR2: SGHVS, FNYEAQ. Here the CDR3 DNA reads TGTGCCAGCAGCTTAGCGATAGGGACTAGCGGGATTGATACGCAGTATTTT. Translating it yields CASSLAIGTSGIDTQYF.

The chain couples TRBV27 to TRBJ2-1; 9 nucleotides align to TRBD1. Germline CDR1 and CDR2: MNHEY and SMNVEV (reference sequence). CDR3 size: 18 residues. Trimming took 5 bases from V and 4 from J; bases not matched to a gene: 15. The CDR3: CASSPTQGTGLLYNEQFF. In nucleotides, the CDR3 is TGTGCCAGCAGTCCTACTCAAGGGACAGGGCTGCTTTACAATGAGCAGTTCTTC.

The V call is TRBV5-5, the J call TRBJ2-7, with TRBD2 identical over 12 bases. The germline V gene has CDR1 SGHKS and CDR2 YYEKEE (reference sequence). The CDR3 has 13 amino acids. Trimming cost V 8 bases and J 2 bases; bases outside gene matches: 2. The CDR3 DNA sequence: TGTGCCAGAGGACTAGCGGGAACCTACGAGCAGTACTTC. Amino acids: CARGLAGTYEQYF.

The V and J genes are TRBV30 and TRBJ1-1; 8 bases agree with TRBD1. Per the germline V gene, CDR1 is GTSNPN and CDR2 is SVGIG (reference sequence). The V gene end was trimmed by 2 bases and the J gene end by 6 bases; junction bases not matched to a gene: 2. The CDR3 runs to 12 residues. The CDR3 DNA sequence: TGTGCCTGGAGTACAGGGGGTTCTGAAGCTTTCTTT. Protein product: CAWSTGGSEAFF.

The V and J genes are TRBV28 and TRBJ1-5; 9 nucleotides line up with TRBD1. Germline CDR1 MDHEN, CDR2 SYDVKM. The CDR3 covers 13 residues. J was trimmed by 5 bases and V by 5 bases; bases with no gene match: 1. DNA for the CDR3: TGTGCCAGCAGTACAGGGGGCCATCAGCCCCAGCATTTT. Its protein is CASSTGGHQPQHF.

The chain employs TRBV12-5 and TRBJ2-5; maybe TRBD2 (6 bases). The germline V and J ends were trimmed by 5 bases and 4 bases, with 20 bases remaining between them. CDR1 is LGHNT, CDR2 FRNRAP, per germline. The CDR3 consists of 16 residues. The DNA for the CDR3 is TGTGCTAGTGGTCCAACCATAGCGGTGGTGGGAGAGACCCAGTACTTC. Translating gives CASGPTIAVVGETQYF.

V usage is TRBV5-5 and J usage is TRBJ1-2; D might be TRBD1 (6 bases). Per germline, CDR1 SGHKS and CDR2 YYEKEE (reference sequence). V lost 0 bases and J 2 bases, leaving 8 bases between the germline ends. The CDR3 loop spans 14 amino acids. CDR3 protein: CASSLGQGNYGYTF. As DNA, the CDR3 is TGTGCCAGCAGCTTGGGCCAGGGGAACTATGGCTACACCTTC. The full variable domain, with the rest looked up from reference TRBV5-5 and TRBJ1-2, is DAGVTQSPTHLIKTRGQQVTLRCSPISGHKSVSWYQQVLGQGPQFIFQYYEKEERGRGNFPDRFSARQFPNYSSELNVNALLLGDSALYLCASSLGQGNYGYTFGSGTRLTVV.

J is TRBJ2-7 and V is TRBV19; 10 bases align to TRBD2. With 0 bases clipped from V and 2 bases from J, the junction kept 7 bases outside the gene matches. The CDR3 totals 17 residues. Germline lookup yields CDR1 LNHDA and CDR2 SQIVND (reference sequence). This chain's CDR3 is CASSIDRTSGKPYEQYF. CDR3 coding DNA: TGTGCCAGTAGTATAGACCGGACTAGCGGTAAACCCTACGAGCAGTACTTC.

This sequence joins TRBV7-9 and TRBJ2-1, with 7 bases matching TRBD2. The CDR3 extends over 17 amino acids. Germline V gives CDR1 SEHNR, CDR2 FQNEAQ (reference sequence). V trimming: 4 bases; J trimming: 1 base; junction bases outside the gene matches: 10. This chain's CDR3 is CASSWPASGQSYNEQFF. The CDR3 DNA reads TGTGCCAGCAGCTGGCCGGCTAGCGGCCAATCCTACAATGAGCAGTTCTTC.

This chain uses TRBV7-2 with TRBJ2-7; tentatively, D is TRBD1 (6 bases). The CDR3 consists of 16 residues. V was cut by 4 bases and J by 3 bases, with 19 bases left in between. From germline, CDR1 is SGHTA and CDR2 FQGNSA. The CDR3 DNA follows: TGTGCCAGCAGCTCGCACCGGGACACACACAACTACGAGCAGTACTTC. Translating gives CASSSHRDTHNYEQYF.